This T cell receptor (beta chain) was sequenced for a study of T cell responses to AZD1222 COVID-19 vaccine. Profiling relied on immunoSEQ multiplex PCR, and the TCRdb table lists in-frame clones only, not all of them. The profile shows 100,000 to 120,000 clones, about 80% of them singletons. To note about this clone: The antigen is not known.

V was clipped by 5 bases and J by 7 bases; unmatched bases: 8. The CDR3 is made up of 14 amino acids. CDR1 is SNHLY, CDR2 FYNNEI, per germline. General study results and limits: No day 14 peak samples; only post-peak repertoires were characterized. Across spike, vaccine-associated CD4 TCRs were found, dominant at 160-218 and 743-854. Most donors were white British and more were female, and clonal diversity was possibly underestimated.

Sequenced here: peripheral blood, sampled on day 0 of AZD1222 vaccination. This receptor was identified in an adult in good health. The V call is TRBV2, the J call TRBJ1-5, with 7 bases fitting TRBD1. CDR3 in amino acids: CASSIDREGQPQHF. The CDR3 DNA sequence: TGTGCCAGCAGTATCGACAGGGAGGGACAGCCCCAGCATTTT.